The present T cell receptor (beta chain) was sequenced within a study of preoperative IRX-2 immunotherapy in early breast cancer. The assay was immunoSEQ multiplex PCR, and TCRdb's table has in-frame clones only and misses some. The profile covers tens of thousands of clones, with about 68% appearing a single time and roughly 6.8% taken by the ten largest. This clone was recorded only once. V shed 7 bases and J shed 0 bases, with 16 bases lying between them. The CDR3 is made up of 16 amino acids. Germline CDR1 and CDR2: MNHGY and SAAAGT. The sample's treatment: preoperative locoregional IRX-2 cytokine immunotherapy. Preoperative locoregional IRX-2 cytokine immunotherapy was tested in the phase Ib source study.

The source of this sequence is a human donor with breast cancer. The V call is TRBV6-8, the J call TRBJ1-3, with TRBD1 as a possible D gene (6 bases). The input for sequencing was lymph node tissue, taken after IRX-2 immunotherapy. CDR3: CASTAGVTISGNTIYF. Here the CDR3 DNA reads TGTGCCAGCACCGCAGGGGTCACCATCTCTGGAAACACCATATATTTT.